These T cell receptor beta chains were read from a single sample in a study of T cells in Graves' hyperthyroidism and ophthalmopathy. TCRdb re-called the multiplex PCR reads through MiXCR, storing one row per CDR3 protein. Here the sample spans 560,000 or so distinct CDR3 sequences, 46% being singletons. The sequenced sample was peripheral blood or thyroid tissue (not recorded which). The receptors stem from a woman under 30 with Graves' hyperthyroidism. The conserved cysteine and the conserved F or W are not part of the CDR3 here.

J	length	V	CDR3
TRBJ2-2	16	TRBV25-1	ASSQEVSGLAGAGELF
TRBJ2-2	12	TRBV19	ASSKFSNTGELF
TRBJ1-2	10	TRBV19	ASSITGYGYT
TRBJ2-6	8	TRBV15	ASGANVLT
TRBJ2-3	13	TRBV5-1	ASSLVDPNTDTQY
TRBJ2-7	13	TRBV29-1	STIAGTSGSYEQY
TRBJ1-5	13	TRBV24-1	ASRLRDSQNQPQH
TRBJ1-5	13	TRBV9	ASSVDGASNQPQH
TRBJ2-7	12	TRBV7-6	ASSYLPESYEQY
TRBJ1-2	14	TRBV6-1	ASSEEGRASGYGYT
TRBJ1-2	10	TRBV29-1	SVRTGNYGYT
TRBJ2-7	11	TRBV15	ATSTGFRDEQY
TRBJ2-7	11	TRBV20-1	SARPGQGNEQY
TRBJ2-2	13	TRBV25-1	ASSELAGDTGELF
TRBJ2-7	11	TRBV10-3	AISGLTGYEQY
TRBJ2-6	14	TRBV15	ATSPDGLEGANVLT
TRBJ2-7	15	TRBV7-9	ASSLVSSTGTDYEQY
TRBJ1-6	11	TRBV2	ASSFREASPLH
TRBJ2-2	14	TRBV24-1	ATSDFRTGSTGELF
TRBJ1-4	15	TRBV20-1	SAREGTVLGGRVKLF
TRBJ1-6	11	TRBV19	ASSGGVESPLH
TRBJ1-2	12	TRBV7-2	ASSPWTGPYGYT
TRBJ2-5	13	TRBV7-2	ASSLSGRGSETQY
TRBJ2-7	11	TRBV5-5	ASTLGLADEQY
TRBJ1-5	15	TRBV2	ASSLTRKTGNNQPQH
TRBJ2-2	13	TRBV7-9	ASSQDGLPPGELF
TRBJ1-2	11	TRBV5-4	ASAPNIDYGYT
TRBJ2-7	10	TRBV29-1	SVATGGDEQY
TRBJ1-1	12	TRBV7-6	ASSSIRRNTEAF
TRBJ2-7	12	TRBV7-9	ASSLHGSSYEQY
TRBJ1-6	15	TRBV6-4	ASSDGDREPGDSPLH
TRBJ2-7	12	TRBV29-1	SVEIRDSHYEQY
TRBJ2-7	11	TRBV6-5	ASSYHQSYEQY
TRBJ2-3	12	TRBV7-4	ASSLGSSTDTQY
TRBJ2-7	13	TRBV5-1	ASSPRTGYSYEQY
TRBJ1-2	11	TRBV20-1	SARREGVYGYT
TRBJ1-5	12	TRBV25-1	ASSELHSNQPQH
TRBJ1-5	17	TRBV7-4	ASSLGGFWGQDNNQPQH
TRBJ1-1	12	TRBV2	ASSFIQLNTEAF
TRBJ2-7	14	TRBV7-9	ASSGELAGTSYEQY
TRBJ1-1	14	TRBV15	ATSRDRGARGTEAF
TRBJ2-6	14	TRBV15	ATSGQALSGANVLT
TRBJ1-4	11	TRBV2	ASSEVGEEKLF
TRBJ1-1	12	TRBV7-9	ASSLQEQGTEAF
TRBJ1-2	12	TRBV29-1	SVEDQGPALGYT
TRBJ1-5	11	TRBV9	ASSADSGQPQH
TRBJ1-6	19	TRBV7-7	ASSLPDTRPRTIEKNSPLH
TRBJ1-5	10	TRBV6-2/TRBV6-3	ASSPQNQPQH
TRBJ2-7	11	TRBV15	ATGDGLWKEQY
TRBJ1-1	11	TRBV20-1	SAKTGLNTEAF
TRBJ1-1	11	TRBV29-1	SVEADMNTEAF
TRBJ1-2	10	TRBV12-3/TRBV12-4	ASSWTGDGYT
TRBJ1-2	12	TRBV24-1	APVISGPANGYT
TRBJ2-2	16	TRBV29-1	SVERGLAGGKNTGELF
TRBJ1-4	14	TRBV24-1	ATSDSARDSYEKLF